Listed here are 16 T cell receptor beta chains from one sample, sequenced in a study of Tregs in tolerant kidney transplant recipients. Assay: immunoSEQ multiplex PCR; the TCRdb copy retains only in-frame clones and omits some. The sample lists some 70,000 clones, 84% occurring once. The sample was CD4+ T cells from blood. The receptors were gathered from a human donor in good health.

The chain couples TRBV7-9 to TRBJ1-4; D gene unclear. This CDR3 is 19 amino acids long. Trimming took 5 bases from V and 0 from J, leaving 22 bases between them. Germline V gene sequence: CDR1 SEHNR, CDR2 FQNEAQ (reference sequence). CDR3 loop: CASSPKRWSPLPTNEKLFF. CDR3 DNA: TGTGCCAGCAGCCCCAAACGGTGGAGCCCCCTACCAACTAATGAAAAACTGTTTTTT.

CDR3 coding DNA: TGTGCCAGCAGCTGGCAGGCTGGAAACACCATATATTTT. This encodes CASSWQAGNTIYF. The chain recombines TRBV5-4 with TRBJ1-3; D is unresolved. The V end was cut by 3 bases, the J end by 2 bases, with 6 bases between. The CDR3 consists of 13 residues. Looked up from germline, CDR1 is SGHNT and CDR2 is YYREEE (reference sequence).

The V and J genes are TRBV7-3 and TRBJ2-3; D gene unclear. CDR1 and CDR2 from the germline V gene are SGHTA and FQGTGA. CDR3 length equals 14 residues. Trimming shortened V by 4 bases and J by 4 bases, and 12 bases separated the two germline ends. The CDR3 DNA reads TGTGCCAGCAGCTCCCCCCAGGCGGCAGATACGCAGTATTTT. Translation: CASSSPQAADTQYF.

DNA for the CDR3: TGTGCCAGCACCAGCCGGGCCCAAGGGGCCGGGGAGCTGTTTTTT. Protein product: CASTSRAQGAGELFF. The V gene is TRBV6-5, the J gene TRBJ2-2; perhaps TRBD1 as D (5 bases). Trimming pared 7 bases from V and 6 bases from J, leaving 18 bases between. The CDR3 totals 15 residues. In germline, CDR1 is MNHEY, CDR2 SVGAGI.

This sequence joins TRBV19 and TRBJ2-1; weak D call: TRBD2 (5 bases). The CDR3 has 14 residues. Germline-derived CDR1 and CDR2 are LNHDA and SQIVND (reference sequence). V shed 7 bases and J shed 3 bases, with 13 bases lying between them. The CDR3, as DNA: TGTGCCAGTATGGACGGCGGGCTCTACAATGAGCAGTTCTTC. It translates to CASMDGGLYNEQFF.

The chain has TRBV5-3 and TRBJ2-5, with TRBD1 identical over 7 bases. TRBV5-3 counts as an open reading frame of uncertain function. Trimming took 4 bases from V and 2 from J; bases not matched to a gene: 5. CDR3 size: 14 residues. CDR3 in amino acids: CARSRQGAQETQYF. The CDR3 coding sequence is TGTGCCAGAAGCCGACAGGGTGCACAAGAGACCCAGTACTTC.

The chain couples TRBV21-1 to TRBJ2-2. TRBV21-1 is a pseudogene segment. The CDR3 totals 13 residues. CDR3 in amino acids: CASSKVKTGELFF. The CDR3 DNA sequence: TGTGCCAGCAGCAAAGTGAAGACCGGGGAGCTGTTTTTT.

This rearrangement joins TRBV18 to TRBJ2-7; D call uncertain. CDR1 and CDR2 from the germline V gene are KGHSH and LQKENI. The CDR3 extends over 14 amino acids. V gave up 3 bases and J gave up 5 bases, with 14 bases separating them. CDR3 in amino acids: CASSPWTGKDEQYF. The CDR3 nucleotides are TGTGCCAGCTCACCCTGGACGGGTAAGGACGAGCAGTACTTC.

In its sample, this clone was seen once. The J gene is TRBJ2-3, the V gene TRBV5-6, with D possibly matching TRBD2 (5 bases). The V and J ends lost 0 bases and 6 bases respectively, with 11 bases between them. Germline assignment: CDR1 SGHDT and CDR2 YYEEEE. The CDR3 covers 14 residues. CDR3 in amino acids: CASSLGGRGDTQYF. The CDR3 nucleotides read TGTGCCAGCAGCTTGGGAGGACGAGGGGATACGCAGTATTTT.

V usage is TRBV29-1 and J usage is TRBJ1-2, with D possibly matching TRBD1 (6 bases). CDR3 size: 13 residues. With 7 bases removed from V and 4 bases from J, the gap between germline ends came to 16 bases. Germline V gives CDR1 SQVTM, CDR2 ANQGSEA. The CDR3 loop reads CSATVDSRYGYTF. CDR3 in DNA: TGCAGCGCCACCGTGGACAGTCGCTATGGCTACACCTTC. Full variable domain (remainder filled in from reference TRBV29-1 and TRBJ1-2): SAVISQKPSRDICQRGTSLTIQCQVDSQVTMMFWYRQQPGQSLTLIATANQGSEATYESGFVIDKFPISRPNLTFSTLTVSNMSPEDSSIYLCSATVDSRYGYTFGSGTRLTVV.

V usage is TRBV7-9 and J usage is TRBJ2-5; 8 bases align to TRBD1. Germline V gene sequence: CDR1 SEHNR, CDR2 FQNEAQ (reference sequence). The ends lost 2 bases at V and 1 base at J; junction bases unmatched: 3. This CDR3 region has 15 residues. CDR3 sequence (DNA): TGTGCCAGCAGCTTAACAGGGGGTTCCCAAGAGACCCAGTACTTC. Translation gives CASSLTGGSQETQYF.

J is TRBJ2-1 and V is TRBV6-5; D gene uncertain. Trimming removed 5 bases at V and 9 bases at J, with 8 bases between. Germline values: CDR1 MNHEY, CDR2 SVGAGI. This CDR3 comprises 11 residues. The CDR3 nucleotides are TGTGCCAGCAGTCACCAGTTTGAGCAGTTCTTC. It translates to CASSHQFEQFF.

The chain recombines TRBV6-5 with TRBJ1-1; 7 bases match TRBD1. CDR3 size: 14 residues. V gave up 4 bases and J gave up 0 bases; unmatched junction bases: 2. The germline V gene has CDR1 MNHEY and CDR2 SVGAGI. CDR3 amino acids: CASSWTGLNTEAFF. CDR3 in DNA: TGTGCCAGCAGTTGGACAGGCCTGAACACTGAAGCTTTCTTT.

The V and J genes are TRBV29-1 and TRBJ2-1; 11 bases align to TRBD1. Germline V gives CDR1 SQVTM, CDR2 ANQGSEA. With 3 bases clipped from V and 7 bases from J, the junction kept 2 bases outside the gene matches. This CDR3 comprises 13 residues. CDR3: CSVDRDRGNEQFF. The CDR3, as DNA: TGCAGCGTTGACCGGGACAGGGGGAATGAGCAGTTCTTC.

The chain links TRBV7-2 to TRBJ1-1; D remains ambiguous. Germline loops: CDR1 SGHTA, CDR2 FQGNSA. Trimming shortened V by 4 bases and J by 3 bases, and 9 bases separated the two germline ends. The CDR3 extends over 13 amino acids. CDR3 sequence: CASSSGWDTEAFF. The CDR3 DNA is TGTGCCAGCAGCTCGGGATGGGACACTGAAGCTTTCTTT.

For the CDR3, the DNA is TGTGCCAGTACCACGAGGGGTGGTGGAAACACCATATATTTT. Translation: CASTTRGGGNTIYF. The chain links TRBV19 to TRBJ1-3, with D tentatively TRBD1 (5 bases). The ends were cut back, 7 bases at V and 3 bases at J, with 13 bases in the middle. The CDR3 loop spans 14 amino acids. From germline, CDR1 is LNHDA and CDR2 SQIVND (reference sequence).